The present T cell receptor (beta chain) was sequenced within a study of Ad26.COV2.S vaccination and SARS-CoV-2 variants listed by TCRdb under 2021. Concerning the study at large: Donors in the vaccine arm were drawn from COV1001, a phase I-IIa trial of Ad26.COV2.S in healthy adults that was multicentre, randomized, double-blind and placebo-controlled. TCRbeta repertoire sequencing was used to assess the specificity and breadth of SARS-CoV-2-reactive T cell receptors after Ad26.COV2.S vaccination. Investigators did not know the trial group allocation while performing experiments and assessing outcomes. Participants in the trial were split at random into five groups of five each, receiving low-dose or high-dose Ad26.COV2.S once or twice, or else placebo on both occasions. The TCR-sequenced set comprised about 32 samples: around 20 Ad26.COV2.S vaccine recipients, 5 placebo recipients and 8 SARS-CoV-2 convalescent individuals. Ad26.COV2.S was given intramuscularly at 5x10^10 or 1x10^11 viral particles, as a single shot or as two shots 56 days apart.

What the research found in general, with its limitations: The study lacked the statistical power to compare responses across vaccine doses or regimens. The authors noted that total T cell responses may have been underestimated by the TCR breadth and depth analyses. Vaccine and placebo recipients had comparable non-spike TCR breadth, which fits with the vaccine containing only spike. After vaccination, spike-specific CD8+ and CD4+ T cell responses were reported to show substantial breadth. Spike-specific TCR breadth was higher in Ad26.COV2.S recipients than in placebo recipients (P = 0.0014).

The CDR1 and CDR2 encoded by the germline V gene are SQVTM and ANQGSEA. The CDR3 goes from the cysteine to the phenylalanine over 14 residues. The CDR3 DNA has 42 bases and is translated from base 1. Trimmed from V: 4 bases; trimmed from J: 2 bases; junction bases lacking a gene match: 8. As to this clone: Which antigen it targets is not known. Base-call qualities are not available, and no considerably larger clone is one nucleotide away.

The immunoSEQ Assay was used to sequence TCRbeta CDR3 regions. After extraction, genomic DNA underwent amplification by bias-controlled multiplex PCR, followed by high-throughput sequencing. The study's own analysis went as follows. To quantify the absolute abundance of every unique TCRbeta CDR3 region, sequences were collapsed and filtered. T cell fraction was estimated by normalization of TCRbeta template counts to usable DNA, with usable DNA being measured through amplification of reference genes present in all nucleated cells. Repertoire TCRs were annotated as SARS-CoV-2-specific by exact matching of V gene, CDR3 amino acid sequence and J gene to a known reactive TCR set. The reference SARS-CoV-2 TCR set was obtained from MIRA and was filtered for enrichment in COVID-19-positive ImmuneCODE repertoires, whereby public or cross-reactive TCRs were removed. Based on the MIRA antigens, annotated TCRs were further analysed at the level of specific ORF or position within ORF. Depth was the summed frequency of annotated unique rearrangements, while breadth was defined as annotated unique rearrangements over total unique productive rearrangements. Two-sided Wilcoxon rank-sum tests were used to compare TCR breadth between groups. TCRdb's version of the immuneACCESS table is confined to in-frame rearrangements and falls short of the full clone set. An unresolved V gene accounts for under half of the shortfall where checked; the remainder is of unknown origin. Clone size and the V and J calls come from that table; the DNA yielded D and trimming. The sample profile shows 300,000 to 500,000 clones; about 88% of them were found once. Approximately 3.7% of the sample belongs to the ten largest clones.

The sample's treatment or condition label, in plain terms: about 20 received Ad26.COV2.S at low or high dose, single or two shots; 5 received placebo; per-sample allocation not given. For vaccine and placebo recipients, the sequenced repertoires came from samples collected on day 63 after the first injection. Between 29 July and 7 August 2020, Cohort 1b enrolled about 27 adults aged 18-55 years at one site in Boston, USA. Ad26.COV2.S was a replication-incompetent adenovirus type 26 vector that expressed a prefusion-stabilized SARS-CoV-2 spike protein derived from the original Wuhan strain. This sequence uses TRBV29-1 and TRBJ2-7; TRBD1 fits 7 bases in the junction. This clonotype originated in a person between 18 and 65 years old who received the Ad26.COV2.S COVID-19 vaccine or a placebo. This specimen was peripheral blood, taken in a trial of Ad26.COV2.S vaccine versus placebo. The nucleotides are TGCAGCGTTGCCATTACAGGGGACACCTACGAGCAGTACTTC. It specifies CSVAITGDTYEQYF.